The 27 T cell receptor beta chains below all came from one sample that was sequenced in a study of PD-L1 blockade in urothelial cancer. Using immunoSEQ multiplex PCR, the repertoire was profiled, and TCRdb retains in-frame clones only, with some absent. Among tens of thousands of clones, around 90% were seen once, and the ten largest hold roughly 8.2%. The starting material was PBMCs, obtained around atezolizumab (anti-PD-L1) treatment. These receptors were collected from a man aged 60-69 years with urothelial cancer.

This clone showed up just a few times. The chain is built from TRBV30 and TRBJ1-1; D gene uncertain. This CDR3 is built from 13 residues. Germline values: CDR1 GTSNPN, CDR2 SVGIG (reference sequence). The V and J ends lost 4 bases and 1 base respectively, with 10 bases between them. Here the CDR3 DNA reads TGTGCCTGGATCCCTGCTACGAACACTGAAGCTTTCTTT. This sequence encodes CAWIPATNTEAFF.

The V and J genes are TRBV2 and TRBJ2-1; 8 bases map to TRBD2. In germline, CDR1 is SNHLY, CDR2 FYNNEI. The J segment lost 4 bases and the V segment lost 1 base, leaving 0 bases of the junction unmatched. There are 14 residues in the CDR3. DNA of the CDR3: TGTGCCAGCAGTGAAGGCGGGGGGTACAATGAGCAGTTCTTC. Translating it yields CASSEGGGYNEQFF.

The chain employs TRBV29-1 and TRBJ2-5; 8 bases align to TRBD1. After removal of 3 bases from V and 5 bases from J, the junction contained 5 bases not matched to a gene. CDR3 length: 13 residues. Germline CDR1 and CDR2: SQVTM and ANQGSEA. DNA for the CDR3: TGCAGCGTTGAGGCCAGGGGGCAGGAGACCCAGTACTTC. The encoded protein is CSVEARGQETQYF.

V and J are TRBV7-9 and TRBJ2-3; possible D gene TRBD2, 7 bases. Trimming left V 8 bases short and J 4 bases short, with 13 bases between. This CDR3 spans 13 amino acids. Germline CDR1 reads SEHNR; CDR2 reads FQNEAQ (reference sequence). The CDR3 sequence: CASGGGGADTQYF. The CDR3 DNA reads TGTGCCAGCGGAGGGGGAGGGGCAGATACGCAGTATTTT. The complete variable domain, with remaining parts taken from reference TRBV7-9 and TRBJ2-3, reads DTGVSQNPRHKITKRGQNVTFRCDPISEHNRLYWYRQTLGQGPEFLTYFQNEAQLEKSRLLSDRFSAERPKGSFSTLEIQRTEQGDSAMYLCASGGGGADTQYFGPGTRLTVL.

V and J are TRBV30 and TRBJ1-1; D ambiguous. CDR1 and CDR2 from the germline V gene are GTSNPN and SVGIG (reference sequence). CDR3 length: 14 amino acids. The ends were cut back, 0 bases at V and 5 bases at J, with 13 bases in the middle. The CDR3 spells CAWSVPPGQTEAFF. CDR3 sequence (DNA): TGTGCCTGGAGTGTTCCGCCAGGCCAAACTGAAGCTTTCTTT.

This chain joins TRBV9 and TRBJ1-6, with a weak D call TRBD1 (5 bases). CDR1 SGDLS and CDR2 YYNGEE come from the germline V gene. CDR3 length equals 17 residues. Between the trimmed V and J ends, which lost 5 bases and 6 bases, there was a span of 21 bases. The CDR3, as DNA: TGTGCCAGCAGAGAAACGGCGGGGGTTGGGGGTAATTCACCCCTCCACTTT. It codes for CASRETAGVGGNSPLHF.

The gene calls are TRBV7-9 and TRBJ2-1; D may be TRBD1 (7 bases). CDR3 length: 16 residues. Trimming pared 1 base from V and 1 base from J, leaving 11 bases between. Germline V gene lookup returns CDR1 SEHNR and CDR2 FQNEAQ (reference sequence). CDR3 in amino acids: CASSLVPGGSYNEQFF. DNA for the CDR3: TGTGCCAGCAGCTTAGTTCCAGGGGGGTCCTACAATGAGCAGTTCTTC.

This clone was picked up one time. The chain has TRBV6-1 and TRBJ1-4, with D unclear. The V end was cut by 2 bases, the J end by 2 bases, with 12 bases between. This CDR3 is built from 16 residues. The germline gives CDR1 MNHNS, CDR2 SASEGT. The CDR3 here is CASSERGQATNEKLFF. CDR3 bases: TGTGCCAGCAGTGAAAGAGGGCAGGCTACTAATGAAAAACTGTTTTTT.

J is TRBJ2-5 and V is TRBV7-2; 12 bases map to TRBD2. The trim removed 6 bases at V and 5 bases at J, leaving 7 bases unmatched. CDR3 length equals 15 residues. The V gene's germline CDR1 is SGHTA and CDR2 FQGNSA. CDR3 amino acids: CASSYLAGGRETQYF. The CDR3 DNA reads as TGTGCCAGCAGTTACCTAGCGGGGGGGCGGGAGACCCAGTACTTC.

This clone has just one count. CDR3 in amino acids: CASSLDGQGHNQPQHF. The CDR3 DNA reads as TGTGCCAGCAGCTTAGATGGGCAGGGTCACAATCAGCCCCAGCATTTT. The chain has TRBV7-2 and TRBJ1-5; a possible D gene is TRBD1 (5 bases). There are 16 residues in the CDR3. V lost 1 base and J 3 bases, leaving 13 bases between the germline ends. Germline V lookup: CDR1 SGHTA, CDR2 FQGNSA.

The chain links TRBV25-1 to TRBJ2-2; 10 bases map to TRBD1. V was clipped by 8 bases and J by 6 bases; unmatched bases: 9. Germline V CDR1 and CDR2: MGHDK, SYGVNS. This CDR3 is 15 amino acids long. The CDR3 DNA follows: TGTGCCAGCGTGGGTCCTGGGACAGGGGCCGGGGAGCTGTTTTTT. This encodes CASVGPGTGAGELFF.

This chain joins TRBV19 and TRBJ1-1; D not resolved. Germline V gives CDR1 LNHDA, CDR2 SQIVND (reference sequence). The CDR3 sequence is 16 residues long. V lost 7 bases and J lost 6, with 24 bases in between. CDR3 bases: TGTGCCAGTACCTTCTCGTCGGGGTCCACGGCCGCTGAAGCTTTCTTT. Translated, it gives CASTFSSGSTAAEAFF.

The chain couples TRBV4-1 to TRBJ2-5, with 7 bases matching TRBD1. The V and J ends lost 0 bases and 4 bases, in that order; junction bases with no gene match: 5. Germline V lookup: CDR1 MGHRA, CDR2 YSYEKL. The CDR3 contains 15 residues. CDR3 region: CASSQDQRGRETQYF. In DNA form, the CDR3 reads TGCGCCAGCAGCCAAGATCAGAGGGGGCGAGAGACCCAGTACTTC.

V gene TRBV9 combines with J gene TRBJ1-2; D uncertain. There are 13 residues in the CDR3. V gave up 3 bases and J gave up 4 bases, with 10 bases separating them. CDR1 and CDR2 from the germline V gene are SGDLS and YYNGEE. The CDR3 DNA reads TGTGCCAGCAGCGCCCGAGGTAGCTATGGCTACACCTTC. Its protein product is CASSARGSYGYTF.

This chain uses TRBV10-3 with TRBJ2-7, with 8 bases fitting TRBD1. The trim removed 4 bases at V and 5 bases at J, leaving 4 bases unmatched. The CDR3 extends over 13 amino acids. From germline, CDR1 is ENHRY and CDR2 SYGVKD. The CDR3 coding sequence is TGTGCCATCAGTGGGACAGGGAACCACGAGCAGTACTTC. Its protein is CAISGTGNHEQYF.

This clone has just a few counts. The chain couples TRBV7-2 to TRBJ2-1; TRBD1 matches 9 bases. V lost 2 bases and J lost 15; bases outside the gene matches: 11. CDR3 length equals 14 residues. CDR1 and CDR2 from the germline V gene are SGHTA and FQGNSA. The CDR3 reads CASSLNPGQGPAFF. In nucleotides, the CDR3 is TGTGCCAGCAGCTTAAACCCGGGACAGGGTCCGGCGTTCTTC.

The rearrangement links TRBV29-1 to TRBJ2-1, with a weak D call TRBD2 (7 bases). The CDR3 loop spans 16 amino acids. V dropped 5 bases and J dropped 0 bases, with 17 bases sitting between them. CDR1 and CDR2 from the germline V gene are SQVTM and ANQGSEA. CDR3 region: CSVSSGGRGSYNEQFF. The CDR3 region has the DNA TGCAGCGTTTCCTCCGGGGGGCGGGGCTCCTACAATGAGCAGTTCTTC.

This rearrangement joins TRBV27 to TRBJ2-3, with a possible D match to TRBD1 (5 bases). This CDR3 region has 15 residues. Between the trimmed V and J ends, which lost 3 bases and 1 base, there was a span of 11 bases. Germline CDR1 MNHEY, CDR2 SMNVEV (reference sequence). CDR3 DNA: TGTGCCAGCAGTTTGTGGCAGGGCGGCACAGATACGCAGTATTTT. This translates into CASSLWQGGTDTQYF.

The chain's CDR3 is CASSPLGTGEYEAFF. The CDR3 nucleotides are TGTGCCAGCAGTCCCCTGGGGACAGGGGAATATGAAGCTTTCTTT. The V gene is TRBV27, the J gene TRBJ1-1, with 10 bases identical to TRBD1. Germline CDR1 is MNHEY and CDR2 is SMNVEV (reference sequence). The V and J ends lost 5 bases and 7 bases, in that order; junction bases with no gene match: 10. The CDR3 runs 15 residues.

The chain combines TRBV6-1 with TRBJ1-1, with D possibly being TRBD1 (5 bases). The V gene lost 6 bases and the J gene lost 0 bases, with 11 bases spanning the gap. CDR1 is MNHNS, CDR2 SASEGT, per germline. CDR3 size: 14 residues. This CDR3 reads CASSTGGMNTEAFF. The CDR3 coding sequence is TGTGCCAGCAGCACAGGAGGGATGAACACTGAAGCTTTCTTT.

This clone has just a few counts. The chain combines TRBV11-3 with TRBJ2-1, with 7 nucleotides matching TRBD2. The CDR3 has 14 residues. Germline CDR1 reads SGHNT; CDR2 reads YENEEA. Unmatched junction bases numbered 1, after V lost 1 base and J lost 4 bases. DNA of the CDR3: TGTGCCAGCAGCTTAGGACTAGCATACAATGAGCAGTTCTTC. As protein: CASSLGLAYNEQFF.

J is TRBJ2-3 and V is TRBV7-6; TRBD2 agrees at 12 bases. CDR1 SGHVS and CDR2 FNYEAQ come from the germline V gene. After removal of 5 bases from V and 4 bases from J, the junction contained 7 bases not matched to a gene. The CDR3 runs 16 residues. The CDR3 DNA sequence: TGTGCCAGCAGCCCAAGGACTAGCGGGGTTGCAGATACGCAGTATTTT. Translated: CASSPRTSGVADTQYF.

The chain is built from TRBV6-4 and TRBJ1-5; 10 bases map to TRBD1. V lost 9 bases and J lost 2; bases outside the gene matches: 4. The CDR3 is 14 amino acids. Germline CDR1 MRHNA, CDR2 SNTAGT. The chain's CDR3 is CARTGTGGNQPQHF. DNA of the CDR3: TGTGCCAGGACCGGGACAGGGGGCAATCAGCCCCAGCATTTT.

The chain joins TRBV29-1 to TRBJ1-1, with TRBD1 as a possible D gene (5 bases). V dropped 0 bases and J dropped 8 bases, with 10 bases sitting between them. Germline V CDR1 and CDR2: SQVTM, ANQGSEA. The CDR3 has 12 residues. CDR3 nucleotide sequence: TGCAGCGTTGAAGAGTTTAGGGGCGAAGCTTTCTTT. This gives the protein CSVEEFRGEAFF. Complete variable domain (other parts from reference TRBV29-1 and TRBJ1-1): SAVISQKPSRDICQRGTSLTIQCQVDSQVTMMFWYRQQPGQSLTLIATANQGSEATYESGFVIDKFPISRPNLTFSTLTVSNMSPEDSSIYLCSVEEFRGEAFFGQGTRLTVV.

The sample holds a few counts of this clone. The rearrangement links TRBV12-2 to TRBJ2-1; TRBD2, the table's D call, was not compared with the DNA. TRBV12-2 is an annotated pseudogene. The CDR3 spans 16 residues. The CDR3 region is CASRFNRLSSYNEQFF. The CDR3 region has the DNA TGTGCAAGTCGCTTTAATCGACTGAGCTCCTACAATGAGCAGTTCTTC.

The rearrangement uses TRBV18 and TRBJ1-2, with 7 positions matching TRBD1. Trimming took 6 bases from V and 2 from J; bases not matched to a gene: 9. This CDR3 is 15 amino acids long. Germline CDR1 KGHSH, CDR2 LQKENI. The CDR3 DNA is TGTGCCAGCTCGACCGGACAGGAGCCAAACTATGGCTACACCTTC. Amino acids: CASSTGQEPNYGYTF.

V usage is TRBV6-5 and J usage is TRBJ2-3; 11 bases agree with TRBD2. The CDR3 loop spans 13 amino acids. The germline gives CDR1 MNHEY, CDR2 SVGAGI. Trimming took 6 bases from V and 6 from J; bases not matched to a gene: 2. The CDR3 sequence is CASRLAGADTQYF. CDR3 sequence (DNA): TGTGCCAGCAGACTAGCGGGGGCGGATACGCAGTATTTT.